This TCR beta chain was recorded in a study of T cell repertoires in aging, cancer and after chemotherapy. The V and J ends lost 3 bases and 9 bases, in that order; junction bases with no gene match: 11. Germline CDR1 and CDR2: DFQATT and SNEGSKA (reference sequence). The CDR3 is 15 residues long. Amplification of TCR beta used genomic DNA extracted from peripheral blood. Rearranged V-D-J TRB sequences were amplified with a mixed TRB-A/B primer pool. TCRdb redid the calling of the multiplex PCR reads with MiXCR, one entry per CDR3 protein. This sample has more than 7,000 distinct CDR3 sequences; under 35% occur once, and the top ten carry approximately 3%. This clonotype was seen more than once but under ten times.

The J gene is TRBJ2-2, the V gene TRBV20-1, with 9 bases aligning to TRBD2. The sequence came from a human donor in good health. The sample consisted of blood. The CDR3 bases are TGCAGTGCTAGTTTTTTGCCTAGCGGGGCGCGGGAGCTGTTTTTT. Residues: CSASFLPSGARELFF.